The clone carrying this T cell receptor (beta chain) was seen more than once but under ten times. The antigen remains unidentified. This beta chain is a stray sequence in a library constructed for alpha chains; its clone size is not meaningful. These data come from a study of spatial heterogeneity in lung cancer. Study in general: Combinations of a unique TCR and a UMI were tallied in raw reads, and on average each appeared more than ten times.

Findings of the study overall: For expanded intratumoral alpha and beta TCRs, counts tracked tumor mutation counts. For tumor T cells, estimated coverage reached only approximately 7% (alpha) and over 11% (beta).

Germline-derived CDR1 and CDR2 are MGHRA and YSYEKL. Trimming left V 0 bases short and J 3 bases short, with 9 bases between. CDR3 size: 14 residues. Each CDR3 protein gets one entry after TCRdb re-called the 5' RACE reads with MiXCR. The sample carries approximately 13,000 distinct CDR3 sequences, roughly 5.5% recorded once. The time point here: sample taken at primary tumor resection. Some 72 TRACERx patients with early, untreated non-small cell lung cancer donated samples. The input material, whole RNA from tumor, nontumor lung or frozen PBMC, was sequenced unsorted. The clonotype originates from a male donor with early-stage non-small cell lung cancer. The V call is TRBV4-1, the J call TRBJ2-7; D unclear. Source: lung tumor tissue, taken at surgery. CDR3 sequence: CASSQEGQDYEQYF. CDR3 sequence (DNA): TGCGCCAGCAGCCAAGAAGGTCAGGACTACGAGCAGTACTTC.